The T cell receptor beta chain under discussion was sequenced for a study of blood T cell repertoires in COVID-19. Study information: Donors in the United States, Italy and Spain gave samples during acute or convalescent COVID-19. PBMCs, B-cell-depleted T cells, or T cells provided the cDNA or gDNA that made up the material.

V shed 4 bases and J shed 7 bases, with 17 bases lying between them. Per germline, CDR1 SNHLY and CDR2 FYNNEI. The CDR3 is made up of 14 amino acids. Under the authors' procedure: Quantification of nucleated cells was approximated via reference gene primer amplification. The table came from immunoSEQ multiplex PCR; TCRdb's copy has only in-frame clones and leaves some out. The DNA gave D and trimming, while V, J and clone size come from that table. This table holds a few hundred thousand clones, about 90% found once. Followed over time, Seattle patients had been enrolled while infection was active. Sequencing was performed on peripheral blood. V is TRBV2 and J is TRBJ2-7, with a tentative D call TRBD2 (6 bases). The source of this sequence is a woman between 25 and 40 years old with COVID-19, enrolled during active disease. CDR3 loop: CASSVGGIPWEQYF. As DNA, the CDR3 is TGTGCCAGCAGTGTTGGAGGGATCCCCTGGGAGCAGTACTTC.